This TCR beta chain was recorded in a study of CD8+ T cells in alopecia areata. This clone was seen more than once but under ten times. Its antigen is undetermined. General study points: Elevated clonality characterized lesional scalp relative to normal scalp, particularly in alopecia totalis/universalis. Possibly because of HLA-related factors, TCR sharing was less clear across patients than in mice.

CDR3 length: 14 residues. V lost 4 bases, J lost 1 base, and 9 bases lay in between. Germline V lookup: CDR1 ENHRY, CDR2 SYGVKD. From PBMCs, CD4+ and CD8+ T cells were sorted. Reverse transcribed after extraction, RNA yielded cDNA as the sequencing template. The data were produced by immunoSEQ multiplex PCR, yet TCRdb's version contains in-frame clones alone and is incomplete. This table holds 110,000 or so clones, less than 80% found once. The rearrangement links TRBV10-3 to TRBJ2-3; D uncertain. Sequenced: CD4+ T cells sorted from blood. The sequence was obtained from a human donor in good health. This chain's CDR3 is CAISGGGGTDTQYF. In DNA form, the CDR3 reads TGTGCCATCAGTGGAGGCGGAGGCACAGATACGCAGTATTTT.